These T cell receptor beta chains were read from a single sample in a study of T cells in Graves' hyperthyroidism and ophthalmopathy. In TCRdb, the multiplex PCR reads were re-called with MiXCR into one record per CDR3 protein. Of some 560,000 distinct CDR3 sequences listed, around 15% were seen once; the top ten hold 14%. Sequencing was carried out using blood. These receptor sequences come from a woman aged 35 to 49 with Graves' hyperthyroidism. CDR3s leave out the opening cysteine and the closing phenylalanine or tryptophan. Fields, in order: D gene, V gene, J gene, CDR3 protein. A D gene is named only where the DNA matches it firmly.

d_call: .; v_call: TRBV18; j_call: TRBJ2-5; cdr3_aa: ASSPMGRRETQY
d_call: .; v_call: TRBV5-6; j_call: TRBJ1-2; cdr3_aa: ASSFGQDHGYT
d_call: TRBD1; v_call: TRBV18; j_call: TRBJ2-1; cdr3_aa: ASSQDRGTYNEQF
d_call: .; v_call: TRBV11-2; j_call: TRBJ1-3; cdr3_aa: ASHTPGGYRGNTIY
d_call: .; v_call: TRBV6-1; j_call: TRBJ1-6; cdr3_aa: ASSRGDSGDSPLH
d_call: TRBD1; v_call: TRBV20-1; j_call: TRBJ2-7; cdr3_aa: SARTGTGALEQY
d_call: TRBD1; v_call: TRBV5-4; j_call: TRBJ1-1; cdr3_aa: ASSLNRGGNTEAF
d_call: TRBD1; v_call: TRBV6-1; j_call: TRBJ2-7; cdr3_aa: ASSEDRGIYEQY
d_call: TRBD2; v_call: TRBV6-5; j_call: TRBJ2-7; cdr3_aa: ASSYSWTSGSGAYEQY
d_call: .; v_call: TRBV6-1; j_call: TRBJ2-4; cdr3_aa: ASSEEGRKKSWNIQY
d_call: .; v_call: TRBV7-6; j_call: TRBJ1-2; cdr3_aa: ASSFNHGYT
d_call: .; v_call: TRBV6-1; j_call: TRBJ2-5; cdr3_aa: ASSSGQSRSY
d_call: .; v_call: TRBV10-3; j_call: TRBJ1-1; cdr3_aa: AISYGQINTEAF
d_call: TRBD1; v_call: TRBV3-1; j_call: TRBJ1-2; cdr3_aa: ASSQDPRGRLSYT
d_call: .; v_call: TRBV5-1; j_call: TRBJ1-1; cdr3_aa: ASSLNAAAIGTEAF
d_call: TRBD2; v_call: TRBV12-3/TRBV12-4; j_call: TRBJ2-2; cdr3_aa: ASRPGGPNGELF
d_call: .; v_call: TRBV28; j_call: TRBJ2-7; cdr3_aa: ASSGGTSKPYEQY
d_call: .; v_call: TRBV7-9; j_call: TRBJ1-2; cdr3_aa: ASSHEGLYGYT
d_call: .; v_call: TRBV3-1; j_call: TRBJ1-2; cdr3_aa: ASRPTGANYGYT
d_call: TRBD2; v_call: TRBV28; j_call: TRBJ2-7; cdr3_aa: ASTGLPNPYEQY
d_call: TRBD1; v_call: TRBV7-3; j_call: TRBJ2-2; cdr3_aa: ASRNSGTGSSGELF
d_call: .; v_call: TRBV7-9; j_call: TRBJ2-3; cdr3_aa: ASSFFWQDSGDTQY
d_call: .; v_call: TRBV10-3; j_call: TRBJ2-3; cdr3_aa: AISESPGTDTQY
d_call: .; v_call: TRBV6-5; j_call: TRBJ2-1; cdr3_aa: ASSFMTGSYNEQF
d_call: TRBD2; v_call: TRBV6-1; j_call: TRBJ2-7; cdr3_aa: ASSGRPNPTSGGTYEQY
d_call: TRBD1; v_call: TRBV4-1; j_call: TRBJ1-5; cdr3_aa: ASSQFALQGQPQH
d_call: .; v_call: TRBV30; j_call: TRBJ1-4; cdr3_aa: AWSRVQGGEKLF
d_call: .; v_call: TRBV2; j_call: TRBJ2-1; cdr3_aa: ATGYNEQF
d_call: TRBD2; v_call: TRBV24-1; j_call: TRBJ2-3; cdr3_aa: ATSVSSGSPDTQY
d_call: TRBD1; v_call: TRBV6-2/TRBV6-3; j_call: TRBJ1-2; cdr3_aa: ASTDRGMKGYT
d_call: .; v_call: TRBV2; j_call: TRBJ1-5; cdr3_aa: ASSGTDHNQPQH
d_call: .; v_call: TRBV6-1; j_call: TRBJ2-3; cdr3_aa: ASTNRVRTSTDTQY
d_call: TRBD2; v_call: TRBV5-1; j_call: TRBJ2-7; cdr3_aa: ASSLGGLAGFDEQY
d_call: TRBD2; v_call: TRBV5-4; j_call: TRBJ2-2; cdr3_aa: ASSTGTSGITGELF
d_call: TRBD2; v_call: TRBV28; j_call: TRBJ2-5; cdr3_aa: ASSLLGGATSGRAETQY
d_call: TRBD2; v_call: TRBV11-2; j_call: TRBJ2-3; cdr3_aa: ASSLDRGGLAGEVTDTQY
d_call: TRBD1; v_call: TRBV20-1; j_call: TRBJ1-4; cdr3_aa: SAGDRLEKLF
d_call: .; v_call: TRBV5-1; j_call: TRBJ2-2; cdr3_aa: ASSLVPGTNTGELF
d_call: TRBD1; v_call: TRBV6-2/TRBV6-3; j_call: TRBJ1-5; cdr3_aa: ASSSSDRGLKESNQPQH
d_call: TRBD2; v_call: TRBV6-6; j_call: TRBJ2-2; cdr3_aa: ASSYDLLAGGPRGELF
d_call: .; v_call: TRBV20-1; j_call: TRBJ2-1; cdr3_aa: SAKRARGLYNEQF
d_call: TRBD1; v_call: TRBV5-1; j_call: TRBJ1-2; cdr3_aa: ASSLEQGGAYYGYT
d_call: .; v_call: TRBV7-9; j_call: TRBJ2-1; cdr3_aa: ASSLVGVRGGLEGNSYNEQF
d_call: .; v_call: TRBV6-1; j_call: TRBJ1-5; cdr3_aa: ASSSTGYNQPQH
d_call: TRBD2; v_call: TRBV7-2; j_call: TRBJ2-2; cdr3_aa: ASSSGRAVTGELF
d_call: .; v_call: TRBV7-8; j_call: TRBJ1-5; cdr3_aa: ASSSGPNQPQH
d_call: TRBD2; v_call: TRBV20-1; j_call: TRBJ2-7; cdr3_aa: SAKLAGSSYEQY
d_call: TRBD2; v_call: TRBV12-3/TRBV12-4; j_call: TRBJ2-7; cdr3_aa: ASSLVLTSGSYEQY
d_call: TRBD1; v_call: TRBV20-1; j_call: TRBJ1-5; cdr3_aa: SARETGGLSNQPQH
d_call: .; v_call: TRBV7-9; j_call: TRBJ1-1; cdr3_aa: ASNEQANTEAF
d_call: .; v_call: TRBV5-1; j_call: TRBJ1-2; cdr3_aa: ASSLESGFYGYT